What follows describes a single T cell receptor beta chain. Sample-barcoded 5' priming and a J-beta primer mix drove a second PCR of roughly 6 to 12 cycles. Every single cDNA molecule received a tag from a template-switch adaptor with 12 random nucleotides. TCRdb analysed the 5' RACE reads with MiXCR anew, one entry per CDR3 protein. The sample lists 1 million to 1.2 million distinct CDR3 sequences, 30% to 40% occurring once. This sample stems from a study of blood T cells in healthy people across ages. Germline CDR1 and CDR2: LGHNA and YNFKEQ. The CDR3 consists of 20 residues. Germline trimming cut 2 bases from V and 1 base from J; bases unmatched to any gene: 15.

V usage is TRBV4-2 and J usage is TRBJ2-3; 10 nucleotides match TRBD1. Sequenced: blood. The TCR comes from a young man in good health. The CDR3 DNA reads TGTGCCAGCAGCCAAAATTTGGGGACAGGGGTCCGCTGGGGCACAGATACGCAGTATTTT. It codes for CASSQNLGTGVRWGTDTQYF.